The 31 T cell receptor beta chains presented below share a single source sample, sequenced in a study of blood T cell repertoires in COVID-19. Profiled with immunoSEQ multiplex PCR; TCRdb holds only in-frame clones, not every one. Of hundreds of thousands of clones listed, about 87% are singletons. Material for sequencing was peripheral blood. These receptors all stem from a woman between 50 and 59 years old with COVID-19, enrolled during active disease.

The chain combines TRBV21-1 with TRBJ1-2; the table's D call of TRBD1 was not tested on the DNA. TRBV21-1 is a pseudogene. The CDR3 extends over 14 amino acids. The CDR3 loop is CASSTSRVSYGYTF. CDR3 nucleotides: TGTGCCAGCAGCACTTCCAGGGTATCCTATGGCTACACCTTC.

The V call is TRBV7-9, the J call TRBJ2-1; no definite D call. The length of the CDR3 is 16 residues. Trimming pared 5 bases from V and 4 bases from J, leaving 18 bases between. Germline-derived CDR1 and CDR2 are SEHNR and FQNEAQ (reference sequence). The CDR3 spells CASSPSWLSLYNEQFF. The CDR3 DNA sequence: TGTGCCAGCAGCCCCTCCTGGTTATCCCTATACAATGAGCAGTTCTTC. The variable domain in full, completed from reference TRBV7-9 and TRBJ2-1, reads DTGVSQNPRHKITKRGQNVTFRCDPISEHNRLYWYRQTLGQGPEFLTYFQNEAQLEKSRLLSDRFSAERPKGSFSTLEIQRTEQGDSAMYLCASSPSWLSLYNEQFFGPGTRLTVL.

This chain links TRBV9 with TRBJ2-1; 13 nucleotides match TRBD2. V trimming: 4 bases; J trimming: 2 bases; junction bases outside the gene matches: 6. Germline lookup yields CDR1 SGDLS and CDR2 YYNGEE. The CDR3 is made up of 17 amino acids. The CDR3 here is CASSYRTSGSTYNEQFF. The CDR3 region has the DNA TGTGCCAGCAGCTACCGGACTAGCGGGAGTACCTACAATGAGCAGTTCTTC.

CDR3 nucleotides: TGCGCCAGCAGACGTTCGGGGGACACTGAAGCTTTCTTT. Protein sequence: CASRRSGDTEAFF. The chain combines TRBV10-1 with TRBJ1-1; weak D call: TRBD1 (5 bases). The length of the CDR3 is 13 residues. V was shortened by 6 bases and J by 3 bases, with 11 bases between the two germline ends. The germline CDR1 and CDR2 sequences are WNHNN and SYGVQD (reference sequence).

This rearrangement joins TRBV3-1 (or the pseudogene TRBV3-2) to TRBJ2-7; TRBD1 matches at 7 bases. The V segment lost 2 bases and the J segment 5 bases; nucleotides outside the gene matches: 6. Germline CDR1 and CDR2: LGHDT and YNNKEL (reference sequence). This CDR3 spans 14 amino acids. The CDR3 loop reads CASSQNRQGHEQYF. CDR3 bases: TGTGCCAGCAGCCAAAATAGACAGGGCCACGAGCAGTACTTC.

This CDR3 is CSVAEGANSPLHF. CDR3 DNA sequence: TGCAGCGTTGCCGAGGGGGCGAATTCACCCCTCCACTTT. The chain links TRBV29-1 to TRBJ1-6; the match to TRBD1 covers 7 bases. The CDR3 has 13 amino acids. J was trimmed by 7 bases and V by 4 bases; bases with no gene match: 4. Per the germline V gene, CDR1 is SQVTM and CDR2 is ANQGSEA.

The chain joins TRBV27 to TRBJ1-5; D remains ambiguous. The CDR3 runs 15 residues. V shed 2 bases and J shed 5 bases, with 13 bases lying between them. The germline gives CDR1 MNHEY, CDR2 SMNVEV (reference sequence). Here the CDR3 DNA reads TGTGCCAGCAGTTTACGCCAATCCTCGGATCAGCCCCAGCATTTT. As protein: CASSLRQSSDQPQHF.

The CDR3 spells CASSIITGAIQETQYF. CDR3 nucleotide sequence: TGTGCCAGTAGTATTATAACAGGGGCCATCCAAGAGACCCAGTACTTC. The chain has TRBV19 and TRBJ2-5; TRBD1 aligns across 7 bases. This CDR3 contains 16 residues. Per the germline V gene, CDR1 is LNHDA and CDR2 is SQIVND (reference sequence). The trim removed 3 bases at V and 1 base at J, leaving 8 bases unmatched.

Only a few counts were recorded for this clone. The V and J genes are TRBV6-5 and TRBJ1-1, with D maybe TRBD1 (5 bases). With 5 bases removed from V and 2 bases from J, the gap between germline ends came to 15 bases. This CDR3 has 15 residues. Germline lookup yields CDR1 MNHEY and CDR2 SVGAGI. In DNA form, the CDR3 reads TGTGCCAGCAGTCGTCAACACGGGGGTAACACTGAAGCTTTCTTT. It yields the protein CASSRQHGGNTEAFF.

Remarks on this clone: Other nucleotide sequences from this sample produce the same CDR3. The V call is TRBV18, the J call TRBJ2-5; D might be TRBD1 (5 bases). Germline V gene data show CDR1 as KGHSH and CDR2 as LQKENI. The V end lost 3 bases, the J end lost 5 bases, and 10 bases lay between the germline ends. The CDR3 spans 13 residues. The CDR3 reads CASSPQGLETQYF. CDR3 sequence (DNA): TGTGCCAGCTCACCCCAGGGTCTGGAGACCCAGTACTTC.

V and J are TRBV10-2 and TRBJ1-1, with D possibly matching TRBD1 (5 bases). Deletions cut 2 bases from V and 3 bases from J, with 10 bases between. This CDR3 contains 14 residues. Looked up from germline, CDR1 is WSHSY and CDR2 is SAAADI. The CDR3 sequence: CASSETGTYTEAFF. The CDR3 DNA follows: TGCGCCAGCAGTGAGACAGGAACGTACACTGAAGCTTTCTTT.

The DNA for the CDR3 is TGTGCCACCCGGGCAGCGGGAGGATATGAGCAGTTCTTC. Amino acid sequence: CATRAAGGYEQFF. The rearrangement links TRBV6-4 to TRBJ2-1; 9 nucleotides align to TRBD2. This CDR3 is 13 amino acids long. Trimming removed 10 bases from V and 8 bases from J; junction bases left unmatched: 9. CDR1 MRHNA and CDR2 SNTAGT come from the germline V gene.

V gene TRBV20-1 combines with J gene TRBJ2-7; 9 bases are shared with TRBD2. Germline CDR1 reads DFQATT; CDR2 reads SNEGSKA (reference sequence). The CDR3 sequence is 15 residues long. V lost 3 bases to trimming and J lost 1 base; unmatched junction nucleotides: 7. The CDR3 nucleotides are TGCAGTGCTAGTATTCGCGGGAGGGGATCCTACGAGCAGTACTTC. Its protein product is CSASIRGRGSYEQYF.

This clone occurred many times. The chain links TRBV10-3 to TRBJ2-1; D uncertain. V was shortened by 2 bases and J by 0 bases, with 5 bases between the two germline ends. This CDR3 has 14 amino acids. Germline V lookup: CDR1 ENHRY, CDR2 SYGVKD. CDR3 sequence (DNA): TGTGCCATCAGTGAGGACACCTCCTACAATGAGCAGTTCTTC. Amino acids: CAISEDTSYNEQFF.

The chain joins TRBV2 to TRBJ2-1, with 8 bases identical to TRBD2. The length of the CDR3 is 19 residues. Germline-derived CDR1 and CDR2 are SNHLY and FYNNEI. V was clipped by 3 bases and J by 0 bases; unmatched bases: 13. As DNA, the CDR3 is TGTGCCAGCAGTGATTGGGGCGGGAGGACCAAAAGCTCCTACAATGAGCAGTTCTTC. It yields the protein CASSDWGGRTKSSYNEQFF.

The J gene is TRBJ2-1, the V gene TRBV6-5; 13 positions agree with TRBD2. The CDR3 consists of 15 residues. V lost 3 bases, J lost 8 bases, and 4 bases stayed unmatched. CDR1 is MNHEY and CDR2 is SVGAGI in the germline V gene. The CDR3 region is CASSYSTSGRYEQFF. The CDR3 DNA reads as TGTGCCAGCAGTTATTCGACTAGCGGGAGGTATGAGCAGTTCTTC.

This chain uses TRBV14 with TRBJ1-6, with D hard to call. This CDR3 contains 13 residues. V was cut by 1 base and J by 5 bases, with 3 bases left in between. From germline, CDR1 is SGHDN and CDR2 FVKESK. CDR3 loop: CASSQVNNSPLHF. The CDR3 DNA is TGTGCCAGCAGCCAAGTAAATAATTCACCCCTCCACTTT.

The chain couples TRBV7-2 to TRBJ2-7, with TRBD2 identical over 10 bases. Germline V gene sequence: CDR1 SGHTA, CDR2 FQGNSA. V lost 2 bases, J lost 2 bases, and 15 bases stayed unmatched. This CDR3 has 19 amino acids. The DNA of the CDR3 is TGTGCCAGCAGCTTACTGTCGCCAGCGGGAGGGCACATCCCCTACGAGCAGTACTTC. Its protein is CASSLLSPAGGHIPYEQYF.

This chain uses TRBV5-1 with TRBJ2-2, with a weak D call TRBD2 (6 bases). The V end lost 0 bases, the J end lost 4 bases, and 10 bases lay between the germline ends. Germline CDR1 reads SGHRS; CDR2 reads YFSETQ. The CDR3 extends over 15 amino acids. CDR3 loop: CASSLAGEGTGELFF. In DNA form, the CDR3 reads TGCGCCAGCAGCTTGGCGGGAGAGGGCACCGGGGAGCTGTTTTTT.

The rearrangement links TRBV19 to TRBJ1-1; D not certain. Per germline, CDR1 LNHDA and CDR2 SQIVND (reference sequence). There are 15 residues in the CDR3. V was shortened by 6 bases and J by 0 bases, with 14 bases between the two germline ends. This CDR3 is CASSFGRHLNTEAFF. The CDR3 region has the DNA TGTGCCAGTAGCTTCGGAAGACACTTGAACACTGAAGCTTTCTTT.

The chain links TRBV7-7 to TRBJ2-5, with D possibly matching TRBD1 (6 bases). CDR3 length equals 15 residues. V lost 3 bases, J lost 1 base, and 12 bases lay in between. The germline V gene has CDR1 SSHAT and CDR2 FNYEAQ (reference sequence). CDR3 sequence (DNA): TGTGCCAGCAGCTTCCTAGGACAGCTCCAAGAGACCCAGTACTTC. Amino acid sequence: CASSFLGQLQETQYF.

The J gene is TRBJ1-1, the V gene TRBV29-1, with 9 bases lining up with TRBD1. The CDR3 contains 13 residues. Germline V gene lookup returns CDR1 SQVTM and CDR2 ANQGSEA. The junction had 3 bases not matched to a gene; V was cut back by 3 bases and J by 4 bases. CDR3 nucleotides: TGCAGCGTTGATGGGACAGGGAGCACTGAAGCTTTCTTT. It translates to CSVDGTGSTEAFF. The full variable domain, its missing parts supplied by reference TRBV29-1 and TRBJ1-1, is SAVISQKPSRDICQRGTSLTIQCQVDSQVTMMFWYRQQPGQSLTLIATANQGSEATYESGFVIDKFPISRPNLTFSTLTVSNMSPEDSSIYLCSVDGTGSTEAFFGQGTRLTVV.

The J gene is TRBJ1-4, the V gene TRBV29-1; D not resolved. The CDR3 has 12 amino acids. V lost 4 bases, J lost 6 bases, and 9 bases lay in between. Germline CDR1 reads SQVTM; CDR2 reads ANQGSEA. For the CDR3, the DNA is TGCAGCGTTGTATGGGCAGATGAAAAACTGTTTTTT. It yields the protein CSVVWADEKLFF. The full variable domain, with the rest looked up from reference TRBV29-1 and TRBJ1-4, is SAVISQKPSRDICQRGTSLTIQCQVDSQVTMMFWYRQQPGQSLTLIATANQGSEATYESGFVIDKFPISRPNLTFSTLTVSNMSPEDSSIYLCSVVWADEKLFFGSGTQLSVL.

The V and J genes are TRBV19 and TRBJ1-5; D may be TRBD1 (5 bases). In germline, CDR1 is LNHDA, CDR2 SQIVND (reference sequence). The CDR3 totals 16 residues. V was pared by 2 bases and J by 2 bases, with 13 bases between. The CDR3 DNA is TGTGCCAGTAGTATATCAGGGCGCGTAGGCAATCAGCCCCAGCATTTT. Protein: CASSISGRVGNQPQHF.

V gene TRBV5-1 combines with J gene TRBJ2-7, with TRBD2 as a possible D gene (6 bases). The CDR3 length is 13 residues. CDR1 SGHRS and CDR2 YFSETQ come from the germline V gene. The V end lost 4 bases, the J end lost 4 bases, and 12 bases lay between the germline ends. Here the CDR3 DNA reads TGCGCCAGCAGCCGGGACTCCGAATACGAGCAGTACTTC. It translates to CASSRDSEYEQYF. The whole variable domain, filled in from reference TRBV5-1 and TRBJ2-7, reads KAGVTQTPRYLIKTRGQQVTLSCSPISGHRSVSWYQQTPGQGLQFLFEYFSETQRNKGNFPGRFSGRQFSNSRSEMNVSTLELGDSALYLCASSRDSEYEQYFGPGTRLTVT.

This clone was seen a few times. This chain links TRBV4-1 with TRBJ2-4; tentatively, D is TRBD1 (6 bases). The germline gives CDR1 MGHRA, CDR2 YSYEKL. Deletions cut 0 bases from V and 2 bases from J, with 11 bases between. The CDR3 spans 16 residues. This CDR3 reads CASSQDTGTSKNIQYF. The CDR3 DNA reads as TGCGCCAGCAGCCAAGATACCGGGACATCCAAAAACATTCAGTACTTC.

CDR3 sequence (DNA): TGTGCCAGCAGCTCCTACGGACGGGGGAGGGCAGATACGCAGTATTTT. This codes for CASSSYGRGRADTQYF. The rearrangement links TRBV11-3 to TRBJ2-3; 7 nucleotides match TRBD2. V lost 4 bases to trimming and J lost 4 bases; unmatched junction nucleotides: 11. The CDR3 is 16 residues long. CDR1 SGHNT and CDR2 YENEEA come from the germline V gene.

The CDR3 spells CASSRGGPWGYTF. CDR3 DNA sequence: TGTGCCAGCAGCCGTGGAGGACCTTGGGGCTACACCTTC. This rearrangement joins TRBV5-4 to TRBJ1-2; D uncertain. V was trimmed by 4 bases and J by 8 bases, leaving 15 bases between them. The CDR3 runs to 13 residues. From germline, CDR1 is SGHNT and CDR2 YYREEE (reference sequence).

This clone showed up just once. The chain joins TRBV4-2 to TRBJ2-2; 10 bases agree with TRBD2. V lost 3 bases to trimming and J lost 4 bases; unmatched junction nucleotides: 17. The CDR3 loop spans 20 amino acids. Germline V gene lookup returns CDR1 LGHNA and CDR2 YNFKEQ. For the CDR3, the DNA is TGTGCCAGCAGCCAGCAGACCGGACTAGCGGCCGGGTTTGTCACCGGGGAGCTGTTTTTT. It translates to CASSQQTGLAAGFVTGELFF.

V is TRBV5-1 and J is TRBJ2-3; TRBD2 matches 12 bases. The CDR3 is 15 amino acids. J was trimmed by 5 bases and V by 9 bases; bases with no gene match: 10. Germline CDR1 SGHRS, CDR2 YFSETQ. DNA of the CDR3: TGCGCCACCTCAAAGGCTAGCGGGAGGGGAGATACGCAGTATTTT. This codes for CATSKASGRGDTQYF. Looking up the rest from reference TRBV5-1 and TRBJ2-3 gives the full variable domain: KAGVTQTPRYLIKTRGQQVTLSCSPISGHRSVSWYQQTPGQGLQFLFEYFSETQRNKGNFPGRFSGRQFSNSRSEMNVSTLELGDSALYLCATSKASGRGDTQYFGPGTRLTVL.

DNA for the CDR3: TGTGCCAGCAGCAACCAGGGCTCTGGAAACACCATATATTTT. It translates to CASSNQGSGNTIYF. V and J are TRBV13 and TRBJ1-3, with a weak D call TRBD1 (5 bases). The germline V gene has CDR1 PRHDT and CDR2 FYEKMQ (reference sequence). Deletions cut 5 bases from V and 0 bases from J, with 8 bases between. CDR3 size: 14 residues.